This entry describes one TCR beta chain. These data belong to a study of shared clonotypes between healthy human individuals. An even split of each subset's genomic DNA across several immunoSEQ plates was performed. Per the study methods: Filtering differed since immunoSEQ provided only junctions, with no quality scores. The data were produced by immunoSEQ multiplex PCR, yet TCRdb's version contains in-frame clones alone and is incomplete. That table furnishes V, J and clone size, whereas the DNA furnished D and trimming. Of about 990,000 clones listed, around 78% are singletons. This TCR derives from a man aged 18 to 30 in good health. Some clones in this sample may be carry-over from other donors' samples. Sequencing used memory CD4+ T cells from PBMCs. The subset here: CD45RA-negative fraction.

The DNA of the CDR3 is TGTGCCAGCAGGCGCGGAGCGGGAGCTAACTATGGCTACACCTTC. Translation: CASRRGAGANYGYTF. This chain uses TRBV6-5 with TRBJ1-2, with D unresolved. This CDR3 is 15 amino acids long. CDR1 MNHEY and CDR2 SVGAGI come from the germline V gene. The ends were cut back, 6 bases at V and 0 bases at J, with 14 bases in the middle.